The 9 T cell receptor beta chains given below trace back to one sample, sequenced in a study of human T cells and chemical hapten exposure. Described time point: pre-sensitization, week 0. Sample treatment: therapeutic diphenylcyclopropenone sensitization with weekly scalp DPC. TCRdb redid the calling of the RACE reads with MiXCR, one entry per CDR3 protein. Seen here are about 89,000 distinct CDR3 sequences, approximately 10% observed once, and the top ten hold under 3.5%. The sample in question was whole blood, obtained in connection with sensitization to the hapten diphenylcyclopropenone (DPC). These receptors were taken from an older woman with alopecia areata. Some clones in this sample may be carry-over from other donors' samples.

There are many counts of this clonotype. This sequence joins TRBV7-2 and TRBJ1-2, with no clear D. This CDR3 contains 12 residues. Trimming pared 5 bases from V and 4 bases from J, leaving 8 bases between. The germline V gene encodes CDR1 SGHTA and CDR2 FQGNSA. CDR3 nucleotides: TGTGCCAGCAGCCACGATGGCTATGGCTACACCTTC. It yields the protein CASSHDGYGYTF.

This clonotype was observed a few times. The rearrangement joins TRBV12-3 or TRBV12-4 to TRBJ2-3, with D possibly matching TRBD2 (6 bases). V gave up 6 bases and J gave up 6 bases, with 16 bases separating them. This CDR3 spans 14 amino acids. The CDR3 reads CASRVPDYLDTQYF. The CDR3 coding sequence is TGTGCCAGCAGAGTCCCGGACTATTTGGATACGCAGTATTTT.

This clonotype was observed many times. The chain is built from TRBV7-2 and TRBJ2-2, with 11 positions matching TRBD2. The CDR3 sequence is 15 residues long. Germline values: CDR1 SGHTA, CDR2 FQGNSA. Trimming at V came to 7 bases and at J to 4 bases, leaving 5 bases not matched to a gene. CDR3 sequence reads: CASNSGLAGTGELFF. CDR3 nucleotides: TGTGCCAGCAACAGCGGACTAGCGGGCACCGGGGAGCTGTTTTTT. The full variable domain, its missing parts supplied by reference TRBV7-2 and TRBJ2-2, is GAGVSQSPSNKVTEKGKDVELRCDPISGHTALYWYRQSLGQGLEFLIYFQGNSAPDKSGLPSDRFSAERTGGSVSTLTIQRTQQEDSAVYLCASNSGLAGTGELFFGEGSRLTVL.

Many counts were recorded for this clonotype. J is TRBJ1-5 and V is TRBV29-1; no definite D call. The CDR3 totals 15 residues. Germline CDR1 and CDR2: SQVTM and ANQGSEA. V was trimmed by 4 bases and J by 2 bases, leaving 15 bases between them. CDR3 sequence reads: CSVADGVLGNQPQHF. The DNA for the CDR3 is TGCAGCGTTGCAGACGGCGTTTTAGGCAATCAGCCCCAGCATTTT.

This clonotype has a count of ten or more. The chain carries TRBV5-1 and TRBJ2-7; possible D gene TRBD1, 6 bases. The CDR3 spans 17 residues. The germline V gene has CDR1 SGHRS and CDR2 YFSETQ. The V end was cut by 5 bases, the J end by 1 base, with 22 bases between. The CDR3 here is CASSYSETDRFSYEQYF. The DNA of the CDR3 is TGCGCCAGCAGTTACTCCGAAACCGACAGGTTTTCCTACGAGCAGTACTTC.

This clonotype showed up many times. The J gene is TRBJ1-1, the V gene TRBV12-3 or TRBV12-4, with D maybe TRBD1 (6 bases). Trimming took 6 bases from V and 1 from J, leaving 12 bases between them. CDR3 length: 14 residues. CDR3 loop: CASSRRDKNTEAFF. The CDR3 DNA follows: TGTGCCAGCAGCCGCCGGGACAAGAACACTGAAGCTTTCTTT.

This clonotype has a count of ten or more. The rearrangement uses TRBV5-5 and TRBJ1-1; D possibly corresponds to TRBD1 (6 bases). This CDR3 region has 15 residues. The V gene lost 3 bases and the J gene lost 10 bases, with 22 bases spanning the gap. Germline values: CDR1 SGHKS, CDR2 YYEKEE (reference sequence). CDR3 sequence: CASSSELLRVGGAFF. The CDR3 DNA sequence: TGTGCCAGCAGCTCTGAGCTTCTGCGGGTAGGGGGAGCTTTCTTT.

The chain has TRBV6-6 and TRBJ2-5; 9 bases align to TRBD1. The germline V gene has CDR1 MNHNY and CDR2 SVGAGI (reference sequence). The CDR3 spans 15 residues. The V segment lost 7 bases and the J segment 5 bases; nucleotides outside the gene matches: 11. This CDR3 is CASTLTQGAGETQYF. The CDR3 nucleotides read TGTGCCAGCACCCTAACACAGGGGGCAGGGGAGACCCAGTACTTC.

The sample holds many counts of this clonotype. This chain joins TRBV12-3 or TRBV12-4 and TRBJ1-2; D unresolved. This CDR3 has 12 amino acids. Between the trimmed V and J ends, which lost 6 bases and 4 bases, there was a span of 9 bases. This chain's CDR3 is CASSAVGYGYTF. The CDR3, as DNA: TGTGCCAGCAGCGCAGTGGGCTATGGCTACACCTTC.